This T cell receptor (beta chain) was sequenced for a study of blood T cell repertoires in COVID-19. About the study: Specimens from acute and convalescent COVID-19 originated in the United States, Italy and Spain. PBMCs, B-cell-depleted T cells, or T cells provided the cDNA or gDNA that made up the material.

Under the authors' procedure: By means of reference gene primer amplification, nucleated cell counts were estimated. The repertoire was sequenced with immunoSEQ multiplex PCR; TCRdb's copy has only in-frame clones and lacks some. The V and J calls and clone size come from that table; D and trimming were worked out from the DNA. The table has about 12,000 clones, over 90% seen once. There are 15 residues in the CDR3. Germline CDR1 SGHNT, CDR2 YENEEA. V dropped 5 bases and J dropped 0 bases, with 11 bases sitting between them. The sample consisted of peripheral blood. The clonotype comes from a woman in her 70s with active COVID-19. This chain connects TRBV11-3 to TRBJ2-1, with D possibly matching TRBD1 (5 bases). The CDR3 nucleotides read TGTGCCAGCAGCAGCAGGACATCCTCCTACAATGAGCAGTTCTTC. It codes for CASSSRTSSYNEQFF.